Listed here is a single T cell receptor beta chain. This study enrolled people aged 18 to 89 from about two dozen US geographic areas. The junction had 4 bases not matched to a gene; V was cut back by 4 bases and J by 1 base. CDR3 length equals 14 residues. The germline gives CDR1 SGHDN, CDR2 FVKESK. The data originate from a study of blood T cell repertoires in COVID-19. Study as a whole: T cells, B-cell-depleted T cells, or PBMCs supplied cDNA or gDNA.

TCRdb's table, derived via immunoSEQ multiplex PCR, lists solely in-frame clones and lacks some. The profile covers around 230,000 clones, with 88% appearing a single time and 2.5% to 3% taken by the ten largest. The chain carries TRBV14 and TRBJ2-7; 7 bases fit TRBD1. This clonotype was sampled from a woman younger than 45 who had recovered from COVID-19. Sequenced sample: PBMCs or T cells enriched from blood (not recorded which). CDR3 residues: CASSLPGQSYEQYF. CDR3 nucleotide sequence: TGTGCCAGCAGCCTTCCGGGACAGTCCTACGAGCAGTACTTC. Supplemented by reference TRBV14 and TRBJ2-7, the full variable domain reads EAGVTQFPSHSVIEKGQTVTLRCDPISGHDNLYWYRRVMGKEIKFLLHFVKESKQDESGMPNNRFLAERTGGTYSTLKVQPAELEDSGVYFCASSLPGQSYEQYFGPGTRLTVT.